This T cell receptor (beta chain) originates from a study of PD-1 blockade in classical Hodgkin lymphoma. As concerns this clone: The antigen is unknown.

Whole-study results and caveats: Patients with an early start, nivolumab under 1 year after ASCT, were excluded.

TCRdb keeps only in-frame clones here, not all; method: immunoSEQ multiplex PCR. The table records 7,000 to 8,000 clones, roughly three quarters of them present only once. All trial patients relapsed after autologous stem cell transplantation. Negative selection with magnetic separation was used to purify CD4+ T cells from thawed PBMCs. The receptor comes from a human donor with classical Hodgkin lymphoma. Source: CD4+ T cells from blood, taken at baseline.

CDR3 sequence (DNA): TGTGCCAGCAGGACTAGCGGGAGTTATAACGAGCAGTACTTC. Protein sequence: CASRTSGSYNEQYF. The chain has TRBV5-8 and TRBJ2-7; TRBD2 aligns across 12 bases. The CDR3 is 14 residues long. With 5 bases clipped from V and 5 bases from J, the junction kept 5 bases outside the gene matches. Germline V gives CDR1 SGHTS, CDR2 YDEGEE. Looking up the rest from reference TRBV5-8 and TRBJ2-7 gives the full variable domain: EAGVTQSPTHLIKTRGQQATLRCSPISGHTSVYWYQQALGLGLQFLLWYDEGEERNRGNFPPRFSGRQFPNYSSELNVNALELEDSALYLCASRTSGSYNEQYFGPGTRLTVT.